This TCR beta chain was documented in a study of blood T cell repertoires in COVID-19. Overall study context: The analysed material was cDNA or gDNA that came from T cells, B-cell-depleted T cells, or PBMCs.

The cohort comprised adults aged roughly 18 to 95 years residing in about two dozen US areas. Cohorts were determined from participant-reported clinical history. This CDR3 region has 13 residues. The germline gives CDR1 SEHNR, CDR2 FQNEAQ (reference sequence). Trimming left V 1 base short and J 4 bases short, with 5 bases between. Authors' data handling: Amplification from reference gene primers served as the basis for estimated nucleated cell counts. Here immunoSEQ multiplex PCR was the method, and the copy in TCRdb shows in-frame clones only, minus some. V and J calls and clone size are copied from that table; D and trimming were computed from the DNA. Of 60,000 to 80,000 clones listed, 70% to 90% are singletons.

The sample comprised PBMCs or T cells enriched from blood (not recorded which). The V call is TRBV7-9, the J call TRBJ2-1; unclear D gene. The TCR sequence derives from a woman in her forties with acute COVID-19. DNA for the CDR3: TGTGCCAGCAGCTTAGACCAGTACAATGAGCAGTTCTTC. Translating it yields CASSLDQYNEQFF. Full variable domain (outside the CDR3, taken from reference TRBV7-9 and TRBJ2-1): DTGVSQNPRHKITKRGQNVTFRCDPISEHNRLYWYRQTLGQGPEFLTYFQNEAQLEKSRLLSDRFSAERPKGSFSTLEIQRTEQGDSAMYLCASSLDQYNEQFFGPGTRLTVL.